The T cell receptor (beta chain) described here comes from a study of shared clonotypes between healthy human individuals. Findings and limits, study-wide: For naive CD4 cells, roughly 5% of clonotypes were shared across a handful of donors. Sequencing depth was expected to affect clonotype sharing among donors.

CDR3 length: 13 residues. Germline V gene data show CDR1 as MDHEN and CDR2 as SYDVKM. The V and J ends lost 7 bases and 1 base, in that order; junction bases with no gene match: 4. The assay was immunoSEQ multiplex PCR, and TCRdb's table has in-frame clones only and misses some. The sample contains about 1.5 million clones, approximately 98% of which appear only once. Concerning this clone: Its target is unknown.

The chain carries TRBV28 and TRBJ2-7, with 7 bases that match TRBD1. Sequencing used naive CD4+ T cells sorted from blood. Stated subset: CD45RA+ positively selected. This TCR was recovered from a man younger than 45 in good health. CDR3: CASTPGQSYEQYF. The CDR3 DNA is TGTGCCAGCACACCGGGACAGTCCTACGAGCAGTACTTC.